This T cell receptor beta chain was documented in a study of OX40 agonist ivuxolimab in advanced cancers. At the level of the study: An agonistic anti-OX40 (CD134) antibody, ivuxolimab, was used to treat the patients.

The method was immunoSEQ multiplex PCR; TCRdb's version includes in-frame clones alone and lacks a portion of them. The table has tens of thousands of clones, 85% to 90% seen once. Patients with a history of autoimmune disease or on systemic immunosuppression were excluded. The J segment lost 7 bases and the V segment lost 6 bases, leaving 9 bases of the junction unmatched. The CDR3 sequence is 15 residues long. Germline-derived CDR1 and CDR2 are MNHNS and SASEGT. The rearrangement uses TRBV6-1 and TRBJ1-6, with 7 bases that match TRBD1. This TCR derives from an adult with an advanced solid tumor such as melanoma, head and neck, liver or kidney cancer. Sequenced here: CD4+ or CD8+ T cells sorted from blood, sampled in a trial of the OX40 agonist ivuxolimab. CDR3 amino acids: CASSAETGPNSPLHF. The CDR3 DNA follows: TGTGCCAGCAGCGCCGAGACAGGGCCGAATTCACCCCTCCACTTT.